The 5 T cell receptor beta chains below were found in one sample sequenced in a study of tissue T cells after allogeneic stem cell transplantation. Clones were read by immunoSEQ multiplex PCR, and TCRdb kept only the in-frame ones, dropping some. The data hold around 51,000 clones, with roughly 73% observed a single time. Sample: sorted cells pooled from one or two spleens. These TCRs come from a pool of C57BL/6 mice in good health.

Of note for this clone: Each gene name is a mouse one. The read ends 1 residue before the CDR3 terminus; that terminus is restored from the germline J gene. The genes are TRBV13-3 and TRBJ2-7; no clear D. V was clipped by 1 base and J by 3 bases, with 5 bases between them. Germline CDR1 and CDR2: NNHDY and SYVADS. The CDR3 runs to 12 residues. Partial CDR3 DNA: TGTGCCAGCAGTGATCCCAACTATGAACAGTAC. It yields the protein CASSDPNYEQY. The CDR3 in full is CASSDPNYEQYF.

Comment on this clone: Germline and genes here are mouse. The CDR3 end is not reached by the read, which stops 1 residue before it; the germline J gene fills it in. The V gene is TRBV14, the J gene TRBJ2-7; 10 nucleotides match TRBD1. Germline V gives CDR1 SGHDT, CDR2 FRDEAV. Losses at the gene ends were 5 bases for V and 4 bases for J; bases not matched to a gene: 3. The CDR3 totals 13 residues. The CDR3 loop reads CASRADRGYEQYF. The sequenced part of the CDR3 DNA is TGTGCCAGCAGAGCGGACAGGGGGTATGAACAGTAC. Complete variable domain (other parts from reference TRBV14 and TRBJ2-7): EAGVTQSPRYAVLQEGQAVSFWCDPISGHDTLYWYQQPRDQGPQLLVYFRDEAVIDNSQLPSDRFSAVRPKGTNSTLKIQSAKQGDTATYLCASRADRGYEQYFGPGTRLTVL.

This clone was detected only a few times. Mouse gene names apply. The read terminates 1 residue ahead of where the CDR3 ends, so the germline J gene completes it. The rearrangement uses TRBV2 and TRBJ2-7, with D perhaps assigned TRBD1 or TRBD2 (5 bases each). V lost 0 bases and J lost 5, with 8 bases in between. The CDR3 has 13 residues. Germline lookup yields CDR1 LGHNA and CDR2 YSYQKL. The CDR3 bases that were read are TGTGCCAGCAGCCAAGAGGGGCGCGATGAACAGTAC. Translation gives CASSQEGRDEQY. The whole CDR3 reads CASSQEGRDEQYF.

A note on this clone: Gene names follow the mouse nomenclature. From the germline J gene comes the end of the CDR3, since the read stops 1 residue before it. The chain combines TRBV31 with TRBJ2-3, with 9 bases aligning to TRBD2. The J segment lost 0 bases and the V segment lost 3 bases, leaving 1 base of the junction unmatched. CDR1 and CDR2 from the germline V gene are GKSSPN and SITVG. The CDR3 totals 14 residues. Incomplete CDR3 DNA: TGTGCCTGGAGCGGACTGGGGAGTGCAGAAACGCTGTAT. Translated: CAWSGLGSAETLY. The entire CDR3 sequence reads CAWSGLGSAETLYF.

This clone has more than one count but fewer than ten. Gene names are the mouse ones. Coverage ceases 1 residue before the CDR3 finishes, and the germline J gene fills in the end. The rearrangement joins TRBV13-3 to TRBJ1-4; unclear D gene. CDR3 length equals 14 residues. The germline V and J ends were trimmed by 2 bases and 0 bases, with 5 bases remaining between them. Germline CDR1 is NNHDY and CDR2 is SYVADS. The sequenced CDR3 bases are TGTGCCAGCAGTGAAAGTATTTCCAACGAAAGATTATTT. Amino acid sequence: CASSESISNERLF. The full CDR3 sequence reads CASSESISNERLFF.